A selection of T cell receptor beta chains follows, all from one sample in a study of blood T cell repertoires in COVID-19. Data came from immunoSEQ multiplex PCR; TCRdb stores just in-frame clones and leaves some out. The sample lists around 190,000 clones; roughly 83% were seen once. The specimen was PBMCs or T cells enriched from blood (not recorded which). These receptors all come from a man aged 35 to 55 with acute COVID-19. Both conserved end residues are part of each CDR3. Fields, in order: clone size, D gene, J gene, V gene, CDR3 DNA, CDR3 protein. A D gene is named only where the DNA matches it firmly. Size is omitted from some rows. Given values are once, few, many or a class for expanded clones.

abundance: NA
d_gene: NA
j_gene: TRBJ1-1
v_gene: TRBV6-5
CDR3nt: TGTGCCAGCAGTCGACAGGCGAACACTGAAGCTTTCTTT
CDR3aa: CASSRQANTEAFF

abundance: NA
d_gene: TRBD2
j_gene: TRBJ2-1
v_gene: TRBV27
CDR3nt: TGTGCCAGCAGTTTACCTAGCGGAGCCTACAATGAGCAGTTCTTC
CDR3aa: CASSLPSGAYNEQFF

abundance: NA
d_gene: TRBD2
j_gene: TRBJ2-5
v_gene: TRBV27
CDR3nt: TGTGCCAGCAGTTTACCGGGGGGGGAGACCCAGTACTTC
CDR3aa: CASSLPGGETQYF

abundance: NA
d_gene: NA
j_gene: TRBJ1-4
v_gene: TRBV7-2
CDR3nt: TGTGCCAGCAGAGTAGGGGATAAACTGTTTTTT
CDR3aa: CASRVGDKLFF

abundance: once
d_gene: NA
j_gene: TRBJ2-1
v_gene: TRBV7-9
CDR3nt: TGTGCCAGCAGCCACTCTCGGGAGCAGTTCTTC
CDR3aa: CASSHSREQFF

abundance: NA
d_gene: NA
j_gene: TRBJ1-1
v_gene: TRBV2
CDR3nt: TGTGCCAGCAGGGAAACAGGACAGTTGGCTGAAGCTTTCTTT
CDR3aa: CASRETGQLAEAFF

abundance: NA
d_gene: TRBD1
j_gene: TRBJ2-1
v_gene: TRBV5-1
CDR3nt: TGCGCCAGCAGTATCCCGGGACAGCCCAATGAGCAGTTCTTC
CDR3aa: CASSIPGQPNEQFF

abundance: NA
d_gene: NA
j_gene: TRBJ1-5
v_gene: TRBV16
CDR3nt: TGTGCCAGCAGCCAATCGCACCCTGGACAGTCAGAGCAGCCCCAGCATTTT
CDR3aa: CASSQSHPGQSEQPQHF

abundance: once
d_gene: NA
j_gene: TRBJ2-3
v_gene: TRBV6-5
CDR3nt: TGTGCCAGCCAGCCTAGCGCCACAGATACGCAGTATTTT
CDR3aa: CASQPSATDTQYF

abundance: NA
d_gene: NA
j_gene: TRBJ2-3
v_gene: TRBV13
CDR3nt: TGTGCCAGCAGCCTCCGGGATACGCAGTATTTT
CDR3aa: CASSLRDTQYF

abundance: NA
d_gene: NA
j_gene: TRBJ2-1
v_gene: TRBV27
CDR3nt: TGTGCCAGCATTTTAATAGGGGGCTCCTACAATGAGCAGTTCTTC
CDR3aa: CASILIGGSYNEQFF

abundance: NA
d_gene: NA
j_gene: TRBJ1-6
v_gene: TRBV19
CDR3nt: TGTGCCAGTAGTATGAAGGACAGAAGTTCACCCCTCCACTTT
CDR3aa: CASSMKDRSSPLHF

abundance: NA
d_gene: TRBD2
j_gene: TRBJ2-3
v_gene: TRBV28
CDR3nt: TGTGCCAGCAGTCCCTTAGGACTAGCGGGACTAACAGATACGCAGTATTTT
CDR3aa: CASSPLGLAGLTDTQYF

abundance: few
d_gene: TRBD1
j_gene: TRBJ2-5
v_gene: TRBV20-1
CDR3nt: TGCAGTGCCTGGGACAGACAGACCCAGTACTTC
CDR3aa: CSAWDRQTQYF

abundance: few
d_gene: TRBD1
j_gene: TRBJ2-1
v_gene: TRBV24-1
CDR3nt: TGTGCCACCAGTCAGGGACAGGGGGATTACTACAATGAGCAGTTCTTC
CDR3aa: CATSQGQGDYYNEQFF

abundance: NA
d_gene: TRBD1
j_gene: TRBJ2-3
v_gene: TRBV6-6
CDR3nt: TGTGCCAGCAGTTACTCGGGACAGCCACAGATAAATACGCAGTATTTT
CDR3aa: CASSYSGQPQINTQYF

abundance: NA
d_gene: TRBD1
j_gene: TRBJ1-1
v_gene: TRBV7-3
CDR3nt: TGTGCCAGCAGCTCGACAGGGACCTCTGAAGCTTTCTTT
CDR3aa: CASSSTGTSEAFF

abundance: NA
d_gene: NA
j_gene: TRBJ1-2
v_gene: TRBV5-1
CDR3nt: TGCGCCAGCAGCTTGGGCCAGATTCCGGGTTATGGCTACACCTTC
CDR3aa: CASSLGQIPGYGYTF

abundance: NA
d_gene: NA
j_gene: TRBJ1-5
v_gene: TRBV7-2
CDR3nt: TGTGCCACTACAAAAAAGGGGGTAAATCAGCCCCAGCATTTT
CDR3aa: CATTKKGVNQPQHF

abundance: NA
d_gene: TRBD1
j_gene: TRBJ2-2
v_gene: TRBV9
CDR3nt: TGTGCCAGCAGCGTTCCCCGCGGGACAGGGAATACCGGGGAGCTGTTTTTT
CDR3aa: CASSVPRGTGNTGELFF

abundance: NA
d_gene: TRBD1
j_gene: TRBJ2-2
v_gene: TRBV7-8
CDR3nt: TGTGCCAGCAGCCTAAGGGACAGCGGAGCGATCACCGGGGAGCTGTTTTTT
CDR3aa: CASSLRDSGAITGELFF

abundance: NA
d_gene: TRBD1
j_gene: TRBJ2-7
v_gene: TRBV9
CDR3nt: TGTGCCAGCAGCGGACGAACAGGGGGCGCTGCTGGTGAGCAGTACTTC
CDR3aa: CASSGRTGGAAGEQYF

abundance: NA
d_gene: TRBD1
j_gene: TRBJ1-2
v_gene: TRBV6-5
CDR3nt: TGTGCCAGCAGTTACGAGGGACAGGGCCCTTATGGCTACACCTTC
CDR3aa: CASSYEGQGPYGYTF

abundance: NA
d_gene: NA
j_gene: TRBJ2-1
v_gene: TRBV19
CDR3nt: TGTGCCAGTAGTATAGACGTCGGACCAACTGGGGAGTACAATGAGCAGTTCTTC
CDR3aa: CASSIDVGPTGEYNEQFF

abundance: few
d_gene: NA
j_gene: TRBJ1-3
v_gene: TRBV15
CDR3nt: TGTGCCACCAGCAGTCGACAGTACTCTGGAAACACCATATATTTT
CDR3aa: CATSSRQYSGNTIYF

abundance: NA
d_gene: NA
j_gene: TRBJ2-1
v_gene: TRBV5-1
CDR3nt: TGCGCCAGCAGCCCGGGGAGCTCCTACAATGAGCAGTTCTTC
CDR3aa: CASSPGSSYNEQFF

abundance: NA
d_gene: NA
j_gene: TRBJ2-2
v_gene: TRBV27
CDR3nt: TGTGCCAGCAGCCCTATCACCGGGGAGCTGTTTTTT
CDR3aa: CASSPITGELFF

abundance: NA
d_gene: NA
j_gene: TRBJ2-7
v_gene: TRBV4-1
CDR3nt: TGCGCCAGCAGCTCCCAGGGGAATAGGGAGCAGTACTTC
CDR3aa: CASSSQGNREQYF

abundance: NA
d_gene: NA
j_gene: TRBJ1-1
v_gene: TRBV4-1
CDR3nt: TGCGCCAGCAGCCATATTAGCGCGGGGGGGGAAGCTTTCTTT
CDR3aa: CASSHISAGGEAFF

abundance: once
d_gene: TRBD1
j_gene: TRBJ1-2
v_gene: TRBV7-8
CDR3nt: TGTGCCAGCAGCTTAGTAGGGACAGGGGGTAAAGATGGCTACACCTTC
CDR3aa: CASSLVGTGGKDGYTF

abundance: NA
d_gene: NA
j_gene: TRBJ1-1
v_gene: TRBV23-1
CDR3nt: TGCGCCAGCAGTCAACGACACCGTGGGACTGAAGCTTTCTTT
CDR3aa: CASSQRHRGTEAFF

abundance: NA
d_gene: NA
j_gene: TRBJ1-5
v_gene: TRBV28
CDR3nt: TGTGCCAGCAGTCCTGCGCCGTATAGCAATCAGCCCCAGCATTTT
CDR3aa: CASSPAPYSNQPQHF

abundance: NA
d_gene: TRBD2
j_gene: TRBJ2-4
v_gene: TRBV11-3
CDR3nt: TGTGCCAGCAGCCCAGGACTAGATAACATTCAGTACTTC
CDR3aa: CASSPGLDNIQYF

abundance: NA
d_gene: TRBD2
j_gene: TRBJ2-3
v_gene: TRBV6-5
CDR3nt: TGTGCCAGCAGTACGGGACTAGGAGGGGATGCGCAGTATTTT
CDR3aa: CASSTGLGGDAQYF

abundance: NA
d_gene: NA
j_gene: TRBJ1-1
v_gene: TRBV7-9
CDR3nt: TGTGCCAGCAGCTTATCCCAGGGGTATGAAGCTTTCTTT
CDR3aa: CASSLSQGYEAFF

abundance: NA
d_gene: TRBD2
j_gene: TRBJ2-2
v_gene: TRBV30
CDR3nt: TGTGCCTGGAGTGTAAGGAGCGGGGGAACCGGGGAGCTGTTTTTT
CDR3aa: CAWSVRSGGTGELFF

abundance: NA
d_gene: TRBD1
j_gene: TRBJ1-1
v_gene: TRBV7-3
CDR3nt: TGTGCCAGACAGGGGACGACCCTAATGAACACTGAAGCTTTCTTT
CDR3aa: CARQGTTLMNTEAFF

abundance: NA
d_gene: NA
j_gene: TRBJ1-5
v_gene: TRBV10-2
CDR3nt: TGCGCCAGCAGTGATAACGGGAGCAATCAGCCCCAGCATTTT
CDR3aa: CASSDNGSNQPQHF

abundance: once
d_gene: NA
j_gene: TRBJ1-2
v_gene: TRBV28
CDR3nt: TGTGCCAGCAGTCTGGGGCTAGACTATGGCTACACCTTC
CDR3aa: CASSLGLDYGYTF

abundance: NA
d_gene: TRBD1
j_gene: TRBJ2-1
v_gene: TRBV7-2
CDR3nt: TGTGCCAGCAGCGTAGAAGGGACAGGGTTCTACAATGAGCAGTTCTTC
CDR3aa: CASSVEGTGFYNEQFF

abundance: NA
d_gene: NA
j_gene: TRBJ1-4
v_gene: TRBV18
CDR3nt: TGTGCCAGCTCACCAGGAGAAGAAAAACTGTTTTTT
CDR3aa: CASSPGEEKLFF

abundance: NA
d_gene: NA
j_gene: TRBJ2-5
v_gene: TRBV2
CDR3nt: TGTGCCAGCCGGGTGAAAGAGACCCAGTACTTC
CDR3aa: CASRVKETQYF

abundance: NA
d_gene: TRBD1
j_gene: TRBJ2-7
v_gene: TRBV5-4
CDR3nt: TGTGCCAGCAGCTTGCCAGGGGGCAAGCAGTACTTC
CDR3aa: CASSLPGGKQYF

abundance: NA
d_gene: NA
j_gene: TRBJ1-5
v_gene: TRBV11-3
CDR3nt: TGTGCCAGCAGCCCCCTAGAGGGTCCCCCCTTGAGCAATCAGCCCCAGCATTTT
CDR3aa: CASSPLEGPPLSNQPQHF

abundance: NA
d_gene: NA
j_gene: TRBJ2-2
v_gene: TRBV6-5
CDR3nt: TGTGCCAGCCAAAATCAGGGGCGTGACACCGGGGAGCTGTTTTTT
CDR3aa: CASQNQGRDTGELFF

abundance: NA
d_gene: NA
j_gene: TRBJ1-2
v_gene: TRBV10-3
CDR3nt: TGTGCCATCAGTGAGTCGTTGGTATACCGGGGATCTGCTGGCTACACCTTC
CDR3aa: CAISESLVYRGSAGYTF

abundance: NA
d_gene: NA
j_gene: TRBJ1-1
v_gene: TRBV12-3/TRBV12-4
CDR3nt: TGTGCCAGCGGGATCGGGGGAAGGGCTGAAGCTTTCTTT
CDR3aa: CASGIGGRAEAFF

abundance: NA
d_gene: TRBD2
j_gene: TRBJ2-5
v_gene: TRBV11-2
CDR3nt: TGTGCCAGCAGCTTAAGCCTAGCGGGAGAGACCCAGTACTTC
CDR3aa: CASSLSLAGETQYF

abundance: once
d_gene: NA
j_gene: TRBJ1-1
v_gene: TRBV5-6
CDR3nt: TGTGCCAGCAGCTCGGTCCCGGGGGAAGCTTTCTTT
CDR3aa: CASSSVPGEAFF

abundance: NA
d_gene: TRBD2
j_gene: TRBJ2-7
v_gene: TRBV6-1
CDR3nt: TGTGCCAGCAGGGGGGGACTAGCGGTAACCTACGAGCAGTACTTC
CDR3aa: CASRGGLAVTYEQYF

abundance: NA
d_gene: NA
j_gene: TRBJ1-1
v_gene: TRBV5-1
CDR3nt: TGCGCCAGCAGCTTGGATATACTCAGGGGTTTTGCTTTCTTT
CDR3aa: CASSLDILRGFAFF

abundance: NA
d_gene: TRBD1
j_gene: TRBJ1-2
v_gene: TRBV28
CDR3nt: TGTGCCAGCAGTTTACGGGTGACAGGGTCCTATGGCTACACCTTC
CDR3aa: CASSLRVTGSYGYTF

abundance: once
d_gene: NA
j_gene: TRBJ2-1
v_gene: TRBV19
CDR3nt: TGTGCCAGTAGTATTTCGCGGAATGAGCAGTTCTTC
CDR3aa: CASSISRNEQFF

abundance: few
d_gene: NA
j_gene: TRBJ1-3
v_gene: TRBV6-5
CDR3nt: TGTGCCAGCGGGATCGGGGGTGGAAACACCATATATTTT
CDR3aa: CASGIGGGNTIYF

abundance: NA
d_gene: NA
j_gene: TRBJ2-5
v_gene: TRBV2
CDR3nt: TGTGCCAGCACTGTCCGGGCGGGTATTGAGACCCAGTACTTC
CDR3aa: CASTVRAGIETQYF

abundance: once
d_gene: TRBD2
j_gene: TRBJ2-1
v_gene: TRBV24-1
CDR3nt: TGTGCCACCAGTGTCGTTAGCGGGGGCGGCCATGAGCAGTTCTTC
CDR3aa: CATSVVSGGGHEQFF

abundance: NA
d_gene: NA
j_gene: TRBJ1-1
v_gene: TRBV2
CDR3nt: TGTGCCAGCAGTGTAATAAGGGAGCCTAACACTGAAGCTTTCTTT
CDR3aa: CASSVIREPNTEAFF

abundance: NA
d_gene: TRBD2
j_gene: TRBJ2-7
v_gene: TRBV3-1/TRBV3-2
CDR3nt: TGTGCCAGCAGCCAAGTACCCGGGACTAGCGGGAGGGCGCTTCGTTACGAGCAGTACTTC
CDR3aa: CASSQVPGTSGRALRYEQYF

abundance: NA
d_gene: TRBD1
j_gene: TRBJ1-2
v_gene: TRBV27
CDR3nt: TGTGCCAGCAGTTCTTCCCCGGGACAGGGGAATGGCTACACCTTC
CDR3aa: CASSSSPGQGNGYTF